What follows are 17 T cell receptor beta chains derived from one specimen sequenced in a study of identical twins. TCRdb re-derived calls from the 5' RACE reads in MiXCR, one entry per CDR3 protein. Here the sample spans 270,000 or so distinct CDR3 sequences, approximately 8.3% being singletons. These records were also assigned to another study, of yellow fever vaccine responses in identical twins.

What was sequenced was CD8+ T cells sorted from blood. The receptors stem from a woman between 18 and 30 years old in good health.

V is TRBV11-2 and J is TRBJ2-1; TRBD1 is a possible D gene (5 bases). The germline gives CDR1 SGHAT, CDR2 FQNNGV. The CDR3 is 12 amino acids. The V end was cut by 10 bases, the J end by 1 base, with 8 bases between. This chain's CDR3 is CAIDSSYNEQFF. CDR3 nucleotide sequence: TGTGCCATAGACAGTTCCTACAATGAGCAGTTCTTC.

This rearrangement joins TRBV4-2 to TRBJ2-4; unclear D gene. The V and J ends lost 1 base and 5 bases respectively, with 6 bases between them. The length of the CDR3 is 13 residues. CDR1 is LGHNA, CDR2 YNFKEQ, per germline. CDR3 coding DNA: TGTGCCAGCAGCCAAGGCTGGGAAAACATTCAGTACTTC. Encoded protein: CASSQGWENIQYF.

The chain couples TRBV7-2 to TRBJ2-7; perhaps TRBD2 as D (7 bases). Trimming cost V 5 bases and J 1 base, with 18 bases left between them. CDR3 length: 16 amino acids. CDR1 SGHTA and CDR2 FQGNSA come from the germline V gene. The CDR3 reads CASSPFTGGASYEQYF. In nucleotides, the CDR3 is TGTGCCAGCAGCCCCTTCACGGGGGGCGCTTCCTACGAGCAGTACTTC.

At least ten counts were recorded for this clonotype. The rearrangement links TRBV9 to TRBJ1-1; D might be TRBD1 (5 bases). CDR3 size: 16 residues. V lost 0 bases, J lost 0 bases, and 12 bases lay in between. CDR1 is SGDLS and CDR2 is YYNGEE in the germline V gene. The DNA for the CDR3 is TGTGCCAGCAGCGTAGGCGTGGGGACTATGAACACTGAAGCTTTCTTT. Amino acids: CASSVGVGTMNTEAFF.

The chain recombines TRBV2 with TRBJ2-1; TRBD1 agrees at 7 bases. Trimming took 8 bases from V and 4 from J; bases not matched to a gene: 11. Germline CDR1 is SNHLY and CDR2 is FYNNEI. This CDR3 comprises 15 residues. In nucleotides, the CDR3 is TGTGCCAGCGATTTCGACAGGGAAGGATACAATGAGCAGTTCTTC. Translation gives CASDFDREGYNEQFF.

This clonotype occurred many times. The V gene is TRBV25-1, the J gene TRBJ2-7; unclear D gene. The V end lost 1 base, the J end lost 5 bases, and 9 bases lay between the germline ends. The CDR3 is 13 amino acids. Germline CDR1 reads MGHDK; CDR2 reads SYGVNS. The CDR3 region has the DNA TGTGCCAGCAGTGAATTATCCGACGACGAGCAGTACTTC. This sequence encodes CASSELSDDEQYF.

This clonotype was counted ten times or more. For the CDR3, the DNA is TGCAGTGCCCCTGTAGCGGGGAGGCTCCAAGAGACCCAGTACTTC. Protein product: CSAPVAGRLQETQYF. The V and J genes are TRBV20-1 and TRBJ2-5, with 8 nucleotides matching TRBD2. The germline V gene has CDR1 DFQATT and CDR2 SNEGSKA (reference sequence). Unmatched junction bases numbered 10, after V lost 6 bases and J lost 1 base. The length of the CDR3 is 15 residues.

The chain carries TRBV11-2 and TRBJ1-2, with 9 nucleotides matching TRBD1. CDR1 is SGHAT and CDR2 is FQNNGV in the germline V gene. The CDR3 runs to 16 residues. The J segment lost 6 bases and the V segment lost 5 bases, leaving 13 bases of the junction unmatched. The CDR3 sequence is CASSPQDRQGGDGYTF. The CDR3 region has the DNA TGTGCCAGCAGCCCCCAGGACCGACAGGGGGGCGATGGCTACACCTTC. Variable domain in full (rest from reference TRBV11-2 and TRBJ1-2): EAGVAQSPRYKIIEKRQSVAFWCNPISGHATLYWYQQILGQGPKLLIQFQNNGVVDDSQLPKDRFSAERLKGVDSTLKIQPAKLEDSAVYLCASSPQDRQGGDGYTFGSGTRLTVV.

This clonotype was recorded many times. The chain carries TRBV4-1 and TRBJ2-1, with D possibly being TRBD1 (6 bases). This CDR3 region has 17 residues. Germline CDR1 and CDR2: MGHRA and YSYEKL. V was trimmed by 2 bases and J by 2 bases, leaving 16 bases between them. The CDR3 here is CASSQTARGNTYNEQFF. As DNA, the CDR3 is TGCGCCAGCAGCCAAACTGCTAGGGGGAACACCTACAATGAGCAGTTCTTC.

This clonotype occurred many times. This chain uses TRBV3-1 with TRBJ2-1, with TRBD2 matching over 7 bases. This CDR3 has 13 residues. V shed 0 bases and J 9 bases; nucleotides not matched to a gene: 2. CDR1 and CDR2 from the germline V gene are LGHDT and YNNKEL (reference sequence). CDR3 nucleotide sequence: TGTGCCAGCAGCCAAGAGACTAGCCGTGAGCAGTTCTTC. It encodes CASSQETSREQFF.

This clonotype was observed a handful of times. The chain joins TRBV29-1 to TRBJ2-1; D gene uncertain. Per the germline V gene, CDR1 is SQVTM and CDR2 is ANQGSEA. Trimming took off 4 bases at V and 9 bases at J, with 7 bases between the two ends. The CDR3 extends over 10 amino acids. Here the CDR3 DNA reads TGCAGCGTTGGAGTGGCTGAGCAGTTCTTC. It translates to CSVGVAEQFF.

This chain uses TRBV4-1 with TRBJ2-7; D is ambiguous. The V end lost 0 bases, the J end lost 0 bases, and 12 bases lay between the germline ends. The CDR3 runs to 16 residues. Germline V gene data show CDR1 as MGHRA and CDR2 as YSYEKL. CDR3 sequence reads: CASSQDLGLFSYEQYF. CDR3 DNA: TGCGCCAGCAGCCAAGATCTAGGGCTCTTCTCCTACGAGCAGTACTTC.

This clonotype was recorded many times. The rearrangement joins TRBV12-3 or TRBV12-4 to TRBJ2-1, with D perhaps matching TRBD2 (6 bases). The CDR3 loop spans 16 amino acids. The germline V and J ends were trimmed by 0 bases and 2 bases, with 11 bases remaining between them. CDR3 amino acids: CASSLAGGIPYNEQFF. The CDR3 DNA follows: TGTGCCAGCAGTTTAGCGGGGGGTATACCCTACAATGAGCAGTTCTTC.

This chain uses TRBV28 with TRBJ2-1; D ambiguous. The V end was cut by 1 base, the J end by 10 bases, with 14 bases between. The germline CDR1 and CDR2 sequences are MDHEN and SYDVKM. This CDR3 comprises 14 residues. The CDR3 reads CASSLSLLLREQFF. The CDR3 DNA follows: TGTGCCAGCAGTTTATCCCTCCTGCTACGCGAGCAGTTCTTC.

This clonotype has a count of ten or more. The gene calls are TRBV27 and TRBJ2-7; perhaps TRBD1 as D (5 bases). V shed 3 bases and J shed 6 bases, with 15 bases lying between them. CDR1 and CDR2 (germline): MNHEY, SMNVEV (reference sequence). This CDR3 is built from 14 residues. Written as DNA, the CDR3 is TGTGCCAGCAGTTTCGGTAGGGGATCCCTCGAGCAGTACTTC. Its protein is CASSFGRGSLEQYF.

This clonotype came up a few times. The chain carries TRBV6-5 and TRBJ1-4, with D possibly matching TRBD1 (5 bases). The germline gives CDR1 MNHEY, CDR2 SVGAGI. The CDR3 runs 13 residues. Deletions cut 3 bases from V and 8 bases from J, with 10 bases between. Written as DNA, the CDR3 is TGTGCCAGCAGTTATAGGGGTGGGGAAAAACTGTTTTTT. Protein product: CASSYRGGEKLFF.

Of note for this clonotype: One end of the junction varies from germline; a read error may be responsible. Here the CDR3 reads CASSSMEGTGELFF. The CDR3 DNA reads TGTGCTAGCAGCTCCATGGAAGGGACCGGGGAGCTGTTTTTT. The chain has TRBV7-7 and TRBJ2-2; D is ambiguous. The CDR3 is made up of 14 amino acids. Germline V gene lookup returns CDR1 SSHAT and CDR2 FNYEAQ (reference sequence).